The present T cell receptor (beta chain) was sequenced within a study of blood T cell repertoires in COVID-19. Membership in each cohort depended on participant-reported clinical history. Libraries were prepared by immunoSEQ multiplex PCR; TCRdb keeps only in-frame clonotypes and omits some of them. The top ten hold 5% to 7.5% of the sample, which has some 270,000 clones, 80% to 90% seen once. This clone was counted only a few times. The CDR3 is 18 amino acids. The V and J ends lost 4 bases and 8 bases respectively, with 29 bases between them. The V gene's germline CDR1 is SNHLY and CDR2 FYNNEI. The sequenced sample was PBMCs or T cells enriched from blood (not recorded which). The clonotype comes from a woman between 50 and 59 years old who had been exposed to COVID-19. J is TRBJ1-1 and V is TRBV2; perhaps TRBD1 as D (6 bases). The CDR3 DNA follows: TGTGCCAGCAGTGCTTTAAGGACAGACATAACCTTTGCCGAGGAAGCTTTCTTT. This encodes CASSALRTDITFAEEAFF.